The 21 T cell receptor beta chains below were found in one sample sequenced in a study of T cells after yellow fever vaccination. Via MiXCR, TCRdb re-called the 5' RACE reads, giving one row per CDR3 protein. Altogether about 200,000 distinct CDR3 sequences are present, roughly 3% being singletons, with the ten largest covering about 3%. The specimen comprised CD4+ T cells sorted from PBMCs, sampled 10 days after the yellow fever booster vaccination. These receptor sequences come from a man between 18 and 35 years old who received the YFV17D yellow fever vaccine.

In its sample, this clonotype was seen many times. The chain combines TRBV5-1 with TRBJ1-1, with 11 nucleotides matching TRBD1. Germline V lookup: CDR1 SGHRS, CDR2 YFSETQ. Losses at the gene ends were 2 bases for V and 5 bases for J; bases not matched to a gene: 5. The CDR3 is 15 residues long. Written as DNA, the CDR3 is TGCGCCAGCAGCTTCCGGACAGGGGGCGGAACTGAAGCTTTCTTT. It specifies CASSFRTGGGTEAFF.

This clonotype was recorded at least ten times. A junction end diverges from the germline sequence, so it may reflect a read error. The chain employs TRBV5-1 and TRBJ1-5; D unresolved. The CDR3 has 13 amino acids. CDR1 and CDR2 from the germline V gene are SGHRS and YFSETQ. CDR3 nucleotide sequence: TGTGCTAGCAGCTTAGATAGCAATCAGCCCCAGCATTTT. As protein: CASSLDSNQPQHF. The variable domain in full, completed from reference TRBV5-1 and TRBJ1-5, reads KAGVTQTPRYLIKTRGQQVTLSCSPISGHRSVSWYQQTPGQGLQFLFEYFSETQRNKGNFPGRFSGRQFSNSRSEMNVSTLELGDSALYLCASSLDSNQPQHFGDGTRLSIL.

The chain couples TRBV7-9 to TRBJ1-1, with D tentatively TRBD1 (5 bases). CDR3 size: 15 residues. Trimming pared 5 bases from V and 0 bases from J, leaving 13 bases between. The germline V gene encodes CDR1 SEHNR and CDR2 FQNEAQ (reference sequence). CDR3 bases: TGTGCCAGCAGCCAACGCGGGACGCTGAACACTGAAGCTTTCTTT. As protein: CASSQRGTLNTEAFF.

The chain has TRBV5-1 and TRBJ1-2; D perhaps matches TRBD1 (6 bases). The CDR3 loop spans 15 amino acids. V was pared by 0 bases and J by 2 bases, with 11 bases between. Germline values: CDR1 SGHRS, CDR2 YFSETQ. The CDR3 DNA reads TGCGCCAGCAGCTTGGGGGTGACAGGCAACTATGGCTACACCTTC. As protein: CASSLGVTGNYGYTF.

This clonotype has at least ten counts. J is TRBJ1-1 and V is TRBV7-9; D is ambiguous. There are 13 residues in the CDR3. The ends were cut back, 5 bases at V and 9 bases at J, with 16 bases in the middle. CDR1 and CDR2 (germline): SEHNR, FQNEAQ (reference sequence). The CDR3 is CASSQEGASQAFF. In DNA, the CDR3 is TGTGCCAGCAGCCAAGAGGGAGCTTCTCAAGCTTTCTTT.

This clonotype appeared many times. V is TRBV4-1 and J is TRBJ2-7; D possibly corresponds to TRBD2 (5 bases). The V gene's germline CDR1 is MGHRA and CDR2 YSYEKL. The CDR3 loop spans 16 amino acids. V lost 2 bases, J lost 9 bases, and 23 bases lay in between. CDR3 DNA sequence: TGCGCCAGCAGCCAAACCCCGGGGAACAGACCTATACGGCAGTACTTC. Residues: CASSQTPGNRPIRQYF.

In its sample, this clonotype was seen many times. The rearrangement links TRBV7-6 to TRBJ2-5, with TRBD2 matching 11 bases. Trimming removed 1 base from V and 5 bases from J; junction bases left unmatched: 3. Germline V gives CDR1 SGHVS, CDR2 FNYEAQ. The CDR3 sequence is 15 residues long. The CDR3 DNA sequence: TGTGCCAGCAGCTTAGGGGCTAGCGGGGGGGAGACCCAGTACTTC. Amino acid sequence: CASSLGASGGETQYF.

The chain carries TRBV12-3 or TRBV12-4 and TRBJ1-6; a possible D gene is TRBD1 (6 bases). The CDR3 covers 14 residues. V lost 3 bases and J 7 bases, leaving 10 bases between the germline ends. CDR3 coding DNA: TGTGCCAGCAGTTTTGTAGGGGGAAATTCACCCCTCCACTTT. It specifies CASSFVGGNSPLHF.

The chain has TRBV11-1 and TRBJ2-2; D gene uncertain. The CDR3 has 13 amino acids. Germline V gives CDR1 SGHAT, CDR2 FQDESV (reference sequence). Trimming pared 3 bases from V and 7 bases from J, leaving 9 bases between. Written as DNA, the CDR3 is TGTGCCAGCAGCTTTTCGGCCTTCGGGGAGCTGTTTTTT. Amino acid sequence: CASSFSAFGELFF.

This clonotype was detected many times. The gene calls are TRBV5-4 and TRBJ2-1; TRBD2 agrees at 8 bases. The V gene end was trimmed by 0 bases and the J gene end by 5 bases; junction bases not matched to a gene: 10. CDR3 size: 17 residues. Germline V gives CDR1 SGHNT, CDR2 YYREEE (reference sequence). The CDR3 loop reads CASSLEAGVERDNEQFF. For the CDR3, the DNA is TGTGCCAGCAGCTTGGAAGCGGGGGTCGAACGAGACAATGAGCAGTTCTTC.

V and J are TRBV5-5 and TRBJ2-7; TRBD2 might be the D (5 bases). This CDR3 region has 17 residues. V was clipped by 6 bases and J by 0 bases, with 22 bases between them. CDR1 is SGHKS, CDR2 YYEKEE, per germline (reference sequence). CDR3 in DNA: TGTGCCAGCACTCTGAACCCGCGGGCCGACAACTCCTACGAGCAGTACTTC. Its translation: CASTLNPRADNSYEQYF.

V is TRBV24-1 and J is TRBJ2-7; D is uncertain. Germline lookup yields CDR1 KGHDR and CDR2 SFDVKD. V gave up 1 base and J gave up 7 bases, with 16 bases separating them. The CDR3 is 15 residues long. The CDR3 region is CATSDLMRRKGEQYF. For the CDR3, the DNA is TGTGCCACCAGTGATTTAATGAGGCGGAAAGGGGAGCAGTACTTC.

In its sample, this clonotype was seen a few times. The CDR3: CASSQLERGAGSCLGANVLTF. CDR3 DNA sequence: TGCGCCAGCAGTCAATTGGAACGGGGGGCCGGTTCCTGTCTGGGGGCCAACGTCCTGACTTTC. J is TRBJ2-6 and V is TRBV23-1; perhaps TRBD2 as D (7 bases). TRBV23-1 is identified as an open reading frame with a role that is uncertain. The CDR3 totals 21 residues. Trimming cost V 1 base and J 4 bases, with 26 bases left between them.

This clonotype occurred a few times. The chain links TRBV19 to TRBJ1-2; D gene uncertain. Germline V gene lookup returns CDR1 LNHDA and CDR2 SQIVND (reference sequence). Deletions cut 0 bases from V and 8 bases from J, with 10 bases between. The CDR3 runs 13 residues. Here the CDR3 reads CASSIDQFFGYTF. As DNA, the CDR3 is TGTGCCAGTAGTATAGACCAGTTTTTCGGCTACACCTTC.

In this sample, this clonotype turned up many times. This chain links TRBV11-2 with TRBJ1-2, with TRBD1 identical over 8 bases. V lost 4 bases to trimming and J lost 2 bases; unmatched junction nucleotides: 6. Germline lookup yields CDR1 SGHAT and CDR2 FQNNGV. The CDR3 is 15 amino acids. The chain's CDR3 is CASSSIRTGNYGYTF. The DNA of the CDR3 is TGTGCCAGCAGCTCGATCCGGACAGGGAACTATGGCTACACCTTC.

This clonotype was observed a handful of times. The chain is built from TRBV5-5 and TRBJ2-2, with 9 bases that match TRBD1. This CDR3 has 16 residues. V lost 0 bases and J lost 6; bases outside the gene matches: 6. CDR1 is SGHKS and CDR2 is YYEKEE in the germline V gene (reference sequence). In DNA form, the CDR3 reads TGTGCCAGCAGCTTGGCCGGGACAGGGTATCCCGGGGAGCTGTTTTTT. It codes for CASSLAGTGYPGELFF.

The chain is built from TRBV4-1 and TRBJ2-5; D is undetermined. The CDR3 length is 15 residues. Germline CDR1 is MGHRA and CDR2 is YSYEKL. V was pared by 1 base and J by 0 bases, with 9 bases between. As DNA, the CDR3 is TGCGCCAGCAGCCAAGTCCCCGGCGACCAAGAGACCCAGTACTTC. This translates into CASSQVPGDQETQYF.

The V and J genes are TRBV20-1 and TRBJ2-7; 7 bases fit TRBD1. Per germline, CDR1 DFQATT and CDR2 SNEGSKA (reference sequence). The CDR3 runs 12 residues. Unmatched junction bases numbered 10, after V lost 7 bases and J lost 7 bases. The chain's CDR3 is CSGETGWGEQYV. The DNA for the CDR3 is TGCAGTGGGGAGACAGGGTGGGGTGAGCAGTACGTC.

This clonotype was counted ten times or more. The CDR3 loop is CASSLTSSEGGELFF. Here the CDR3 DNA reads TGCGCCAGCAGCTTAACGAGCTCTGAGGGCGGGGAGCTGTTTTTT. The rearrangement links TRBV5-1 to TRBJ2-2; D perhaps matches TRBD2 (5 bases). Germline lookup yields CDR1 SGHRS and CDR2 YFSETQ. There are 15 residues in the CDR3. V lost 2 bases, J lost 7 bases, and 15 bases lay in between.

Many counts were recorded for this clonotype. This rearrangement joins TRBV5-1 to TRBJ2-5, with D tentatively TRBD2 (5 bases). The V gene lost 1 base and the J gene lost 7 bases, with 14 bases spanning the gap. Germline values: CDR1 SGHRS, CDR2 YFSETQ. CDR3 length equals 14 residues. The CDR3 coding sequence is TGCGCCAGCAGCTTGTCCGGGATAGAGGTGACCCAGTACTTC. Translation: CASSLSGIEVTQYF.

This clonotype appeared many times. V gene TRBV5-1 combines with J gene TRBJ2-7; 8 bases are shared with TRBD1. The junction had 5 bases not matched to a gene; V was cut back by 7 bases and J by 2 bases. The CDR3 extends over 13 amino acids. CDR1 SGHRS and CDR2 YFSETQ come from the germline V gene. CDR3 amino acids: CASGRQGTYEQYF. The CDR3 DNA reads TGCGCCAGCGGCCGACAGGGGACCTACGAGCAGTACTTC.